Sequencing of this T cell receptor beta chain was carried out in a study of control samples from healthy donors and cancer patients. The germline CDR1 and CDR2 sequences are KGHSH and LQKENI. V shed 3 bases and J shed 8 bases, with 13 bases lying between them. The CDR3 is made up of 14 amino acids. Sequencing was performed with immunoSEQ multiplex PCR; in TCRdb, only in-frame clones are kept and a portion is missing. Among under 75,000 clones listed, about nine tenths were seen once. Sequences were obtained from PBMCs. The clonotype comes from a woman aged 50 to 60 with colorectal cancer. The genes are TRBV18 and TRBJ1-4, with D possibly being TRBD1 (5 bases). The CDR3 region is CASSPYRDDEKLFF. For the CDR3, the DNA is TGTGCCAGCTCACCCTATCGGGACGACGAAAAACTGTTTTTT.